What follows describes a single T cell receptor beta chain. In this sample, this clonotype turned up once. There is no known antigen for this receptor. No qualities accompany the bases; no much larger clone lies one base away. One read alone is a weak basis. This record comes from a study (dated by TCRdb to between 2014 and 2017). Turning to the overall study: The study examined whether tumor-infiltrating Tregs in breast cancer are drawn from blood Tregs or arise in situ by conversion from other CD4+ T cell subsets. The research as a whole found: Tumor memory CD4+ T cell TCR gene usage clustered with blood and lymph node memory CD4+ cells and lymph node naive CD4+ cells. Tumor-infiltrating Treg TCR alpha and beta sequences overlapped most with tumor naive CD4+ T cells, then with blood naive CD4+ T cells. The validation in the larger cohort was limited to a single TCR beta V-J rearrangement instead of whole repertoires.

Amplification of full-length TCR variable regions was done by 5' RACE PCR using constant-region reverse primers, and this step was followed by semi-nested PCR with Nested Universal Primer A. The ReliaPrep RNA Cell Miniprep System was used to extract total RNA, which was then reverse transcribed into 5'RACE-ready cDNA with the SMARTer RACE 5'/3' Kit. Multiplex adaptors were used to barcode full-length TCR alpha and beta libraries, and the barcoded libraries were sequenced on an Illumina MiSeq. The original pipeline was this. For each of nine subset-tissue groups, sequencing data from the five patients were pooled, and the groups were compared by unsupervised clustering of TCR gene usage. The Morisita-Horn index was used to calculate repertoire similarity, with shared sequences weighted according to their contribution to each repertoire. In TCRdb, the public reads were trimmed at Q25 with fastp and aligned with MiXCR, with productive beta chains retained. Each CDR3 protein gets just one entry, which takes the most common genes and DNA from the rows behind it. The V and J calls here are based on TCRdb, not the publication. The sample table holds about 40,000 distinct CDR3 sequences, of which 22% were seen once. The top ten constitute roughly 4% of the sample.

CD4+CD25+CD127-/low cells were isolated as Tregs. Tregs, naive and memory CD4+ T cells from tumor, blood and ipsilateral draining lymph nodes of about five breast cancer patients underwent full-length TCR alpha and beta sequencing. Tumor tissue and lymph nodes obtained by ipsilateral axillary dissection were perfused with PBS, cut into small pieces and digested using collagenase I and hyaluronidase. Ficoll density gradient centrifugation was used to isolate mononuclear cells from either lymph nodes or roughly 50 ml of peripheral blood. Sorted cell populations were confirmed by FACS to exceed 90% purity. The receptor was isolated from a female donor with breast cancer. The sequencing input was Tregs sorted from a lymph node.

The DNA sequence is as follows: TGTGCCAGCAGTAAAACAAGTATCTATGGCTACACCTTC. This yields the protein CASSKTSIYGYTF. Recombination connected TRBV7-9 to TRBJ1-2; no D gene can be assigned with confidence. From a lookup of the germline V gene (reference sequence), CDR1 and CDR2 are SEHNR and FQNEAQ. The CDR3 holds 13 amino acids from the cysteine to the phenylalanine. Only the CDR3 part of the read is kept: 39 bases, read in frame from the first base. V and J lose 6 bases and 4 bases, and a span of 12 bases separates them. Joined to the reference TRBV7-9 and TRBJ1-2 proteins, this CDR3 gives the full variable domain: DTGVSQNPRHKITKRGQNVTFRCDPISEHNRLYWYRQTLGQGPEFLTYFQNEAQLEKSRLLSDRFSAERPKGSFSTLEIQRTEQGDSAMYLCASSKTSIYGYTFGSGTRLTVV.